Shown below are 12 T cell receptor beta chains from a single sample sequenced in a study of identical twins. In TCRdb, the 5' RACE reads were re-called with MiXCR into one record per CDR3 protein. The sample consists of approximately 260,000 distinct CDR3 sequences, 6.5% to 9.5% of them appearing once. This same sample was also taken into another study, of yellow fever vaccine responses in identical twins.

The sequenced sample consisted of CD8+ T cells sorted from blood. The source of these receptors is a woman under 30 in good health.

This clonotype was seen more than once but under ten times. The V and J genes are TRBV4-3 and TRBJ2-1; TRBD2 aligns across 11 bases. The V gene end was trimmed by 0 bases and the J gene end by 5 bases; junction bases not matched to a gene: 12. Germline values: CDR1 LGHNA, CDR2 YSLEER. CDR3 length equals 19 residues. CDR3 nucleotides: TGCGCCAGCAGCCAAGATCTCGGGACTAGCGGCGTCTTTAACAATGAGCAGTTCTTC. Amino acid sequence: CASSQDLGTSGVFNNEQFF.

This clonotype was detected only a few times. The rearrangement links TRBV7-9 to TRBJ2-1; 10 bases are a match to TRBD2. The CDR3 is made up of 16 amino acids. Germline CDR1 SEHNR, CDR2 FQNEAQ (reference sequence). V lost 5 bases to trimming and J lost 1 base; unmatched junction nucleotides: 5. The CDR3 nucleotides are TGTGCCAGCAGCCCAGCGGGAGGGGATTCCTACAATGAGCAGTTCTTC. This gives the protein CASSPAGGDSYNEQFF.

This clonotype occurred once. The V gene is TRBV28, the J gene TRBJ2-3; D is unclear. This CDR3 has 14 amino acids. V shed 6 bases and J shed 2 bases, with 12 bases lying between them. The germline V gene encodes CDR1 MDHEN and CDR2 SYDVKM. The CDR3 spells CASSHTVVTDTQYF. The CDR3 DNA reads TGTGCCAGCAGCCATACAGTTGTCACAGATACGCAGTATTTT.

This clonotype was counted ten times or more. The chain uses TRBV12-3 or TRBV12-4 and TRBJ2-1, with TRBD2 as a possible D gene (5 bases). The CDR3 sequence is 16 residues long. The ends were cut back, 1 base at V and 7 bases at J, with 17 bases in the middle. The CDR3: CASSLEKGARFNEQFF. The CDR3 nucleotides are TGTGCCAGCAGTTTAGAAAAGGGAGCCCGTTTTAATGAGCAGTTCTTC.

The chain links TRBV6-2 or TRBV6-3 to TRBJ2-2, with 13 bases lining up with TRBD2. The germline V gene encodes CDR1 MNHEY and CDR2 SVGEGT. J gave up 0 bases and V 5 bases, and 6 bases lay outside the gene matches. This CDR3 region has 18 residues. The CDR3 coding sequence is TGTGCCAGCAGTACGCGACTAGCGGGAGGACCGAACACCGGGGAGCTGTTTTTT. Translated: CASSTRLAGGPNTGELFF.

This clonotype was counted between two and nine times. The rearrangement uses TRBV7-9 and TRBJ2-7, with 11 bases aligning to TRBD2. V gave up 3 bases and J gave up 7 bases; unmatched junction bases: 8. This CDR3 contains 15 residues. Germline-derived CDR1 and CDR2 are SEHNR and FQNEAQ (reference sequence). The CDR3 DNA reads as TGTGCCAGCAGCTTGAGTAGCGGGAGGGCGAGGGAGCAGTACTTC. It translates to CASSLSSGRAREQYF.

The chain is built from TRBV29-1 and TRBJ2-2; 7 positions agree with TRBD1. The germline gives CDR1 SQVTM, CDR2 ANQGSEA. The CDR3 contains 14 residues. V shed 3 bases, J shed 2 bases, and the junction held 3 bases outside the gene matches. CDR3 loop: CSVDEGANTGELFF. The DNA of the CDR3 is TGCAGCGTTGATGAGGGGGCTAACACCGGGGAGCTGTTTTTT.

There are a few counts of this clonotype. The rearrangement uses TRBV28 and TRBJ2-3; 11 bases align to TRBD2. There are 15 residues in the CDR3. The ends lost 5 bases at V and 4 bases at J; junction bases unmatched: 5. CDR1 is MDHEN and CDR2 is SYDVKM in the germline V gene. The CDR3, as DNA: TGTGCCAGCAGTCTTAGCGGGGGGGCTTCAGATACGCAGTATTTT. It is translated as CASSLSGGASDTQYF.

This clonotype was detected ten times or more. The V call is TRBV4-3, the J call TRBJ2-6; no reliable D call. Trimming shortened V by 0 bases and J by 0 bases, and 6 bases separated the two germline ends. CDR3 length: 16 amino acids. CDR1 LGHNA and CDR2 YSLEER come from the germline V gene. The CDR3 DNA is TGCGCCAGCAGCCAAGATACCGACTCTGGGGCCAACGTCCTGACTTTC. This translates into CASSQDTDSGANVLTF.

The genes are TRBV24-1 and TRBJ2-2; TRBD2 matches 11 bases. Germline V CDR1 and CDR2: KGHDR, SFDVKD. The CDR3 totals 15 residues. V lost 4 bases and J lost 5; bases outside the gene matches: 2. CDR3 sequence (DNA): TGTGCCACCAGTGAACTAGCGGGAGAAACCGGGGAGCTGTTTTTT. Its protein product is CATSELAGETGELFF.

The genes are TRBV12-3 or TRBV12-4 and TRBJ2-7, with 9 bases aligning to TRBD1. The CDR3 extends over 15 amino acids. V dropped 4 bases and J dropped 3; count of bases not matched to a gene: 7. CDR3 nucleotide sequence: TGTGCCAGCAGTTCAGGACAGGGGTTTTTCTACGAGCAGTACTTC. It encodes CASSSGQGFFYEQYF.

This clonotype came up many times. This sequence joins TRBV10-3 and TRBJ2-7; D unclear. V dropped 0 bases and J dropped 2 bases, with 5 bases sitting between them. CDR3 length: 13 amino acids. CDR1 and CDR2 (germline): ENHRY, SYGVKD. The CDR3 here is CAISESGPYEQYF. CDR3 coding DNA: TGTGCCATCAGTGAGTCGGGCCCCTACGAGCAGTACTTC.